These T cell receptor beta chains were read from a single sample in a study of OX40 agonist ivuxolimab in advanced cancers. The assay was immunoSEQ multiplex PCR, and TCRdb's table has in-frame clones only and misses some. Of tens of thousands of clones listed, roughly 93% are singletons. Source: CD4+ or CD8+ T cells sorted from blood, taken in a trial of the OX40 agonist ivuxolimab. The receptors originated from an adult with an advanced solid tumor such as melanoma, head and neck, liver or kidney cancer. CDR3s include the opening cysteine and the closing phenylalanine or tryptophan. A D gene is named only where the DNA matches it firmly. Clone size is given for some rows only: seen once, a few or many times, or a class if the clone is expanded.

clone_size	d_call	j_call	v_call	cdr3_nt	cdr3_aa
NA	NA	TRBJ1-3	TRBV12-5	TGTGCTAGTGGTTTGGTAGCTACTGGAAACACCATATATTTT	CASGLVATGNTIYF
NA	NA	TRBJ1-2	TRBV9	TGTGCCAGCAGCGTAGCAGGGAATGACGGCTACACCTTC	CASSVAGNDGYTF
NA	TRBD2	TRBJ2-1	TRBV18	TGTGCCAGCTCACCGGGAAGTCCCGGGACTAGCGGGAGCTCCTACAATGAGCAGTTCTTC	CASSPGSPGTSGSSYNEQFF
NA	NA	TRBJ2-2	TRBV9	TGTGCCAGCAGCACCTTTCGTCAAAGCGGGGAGCTGTTTTTT	CASSTFRQSGELFF
NA	NA	TRBJ2-7	TRBV5-1	TGCGCCAGCCGACCAAGTCAGGAGTGGTACGAGCAGTACTTC	CASRPSQEWYEQYF
NA	TRBD1	TRBJ2-7	TRBV5-5	TGTGCCAGCAGCTTGGCCGGACAGGGGATATTCTACGAGCAGTACTTC	CASSLAGQGIFYEQYF
NA	TRBD2	TRBJ2-1	TRBV6-5	TGTGCCAGCAGTTACTCGGGGACTAGCGGGAGGGGGCAGTTCTTC	CASSYSGTSGRGQFF
NA	TRBD1	TRBJ2-2	TRBV5-4	TGTGCCAGCAGTGAGAGACAGGGGGCTAACGGGGAGCTGTTTTTT	CASSERQGANGELFF
NA	NA	TRBJ2-7	TRBV13	TGTGCCAGCAGCGCTAGTGGAGACGAGCAGTACTTC	CASSASGDEQYF
NA	NA	TRBJ1-3	TRBV2	TGTGCCAGCAGTGAATCAACCCCGGGACGCCCCTCTGGAAACACCATATATTTT	CASSESTPGRPSGNTIYF
once	NA	TRBJ2-2	TRBV6-6	TGTGCCAGCAGTTTGATAGAGACCGGGGAGCTGTTTTTT	CASSLIETGELFF
NA	NA	TRBJ1-1	TRBV4-1	TGCGCCAGCAGCCAAGAAGGGAGACAGTTCTACACTGAAGCTTTCTTT	CASSQEGRQFYTEAFF
once	NA	TRBJ1-1	TRBV12-5	TGTGCTAGTGGTTTGGTACAAGGGAGGGATACTGAAGCTTTCTTT	CASGLVQGRDTEAFF
NA	TRBD1	TRBJ1-3	TRBV7-9	TGTGCCAGCTCGGGACAGAGCTCTGGAAACACCATATATTTT	CASSGQSSGNTIYF
NA	NA	TRBJ1-3	TRBV27	TGTGCCAGCACCCCGACTCTGGAGGGGGGCTCTGGAAACACCATATATTTT	CASTPTLEGGSGNTIYF
NA	TRBD2	TRBJ2-1	TRBV7-6	TGTGCCAGCAGCTTCACCCGGACTAGCGTCTACAATGAGCAGTTCTTC	CASSFTRTSVYNEQFF
NA	TRBD2	TRBJ2-1	TRBV7-6	TGTGCCAGCAGCCAATCTAGCGGGGCTCGCGGTGAGCAGTTCTTC	CASSQSSGARGEQFF
once	NA	TRBJ1-1	TRBV19	TGTGCCACCTTGACTCGGAGTGGGATGCGAGCTTTCTTT	CATLTRSGMRAFF
NA	TRBD1	TRBJ2-3	TRBV5-4	TGTGCCAGCAGACAGGGGGCCCCAGATACGCAGTATTTT	CASRQGAPDTQYF
NA	NA	TRBJ1-5	TRBV19	TGTGCCAGTAGTATTCAGGGTAGCAATCAGCCCCAGCATTTT	CASSIQGSNQPQHF
NA	TRBD2	TRBJ2-7	TRBV6-1	TGTGCCAGCAGTGATTGGACTAGCGGTTTCTACGAGCAGTACTTC	CASSDWTSGFYEQYF
NA	TRBD2	TRBJ2-3	TRBV13	TGTGCCAGCAGCTCCACAGCGGGAGCGGTGGGGGATACGCAGTATTTT	CASSSTAGAVGDTQYF
NA	NA	TRBJ1-2	TRBV11-2	TGTGCCAGCAGCTTAACGGGGGTCTATGGCTACACCTTC	CASSLTGVYGYTF
NA	TRBD1	TRBJ1-5	TRBV7-6	TGTGCCAGCAGCTTAGGGCCCCCTGGGGGACAGGGGAAAATGAGCAATCAGCCCCAGCATTTT	CASSLGPPGGQGKMSNQPQHF
NA	NA	TRBJ2-5	TRBV2	TGTGCCAGAAGGCTAGCGCCACAAGAGACCCAGTACTTC	CARRLAPQETQYF
NA	TRBD1	TRBJ1-1	TRBV29-1	TGCAGCGTTCTCCCTCCGGGACAGGGGGCGAGTGAAGCTTTCTTT	CSVLPPGQGASEAFF
NA	NA	TRBJ1-1	TRBV6-5	TGTGCCGGACGTGTTGGGTTATCGGCCACTGAAGCTTTCTTT	CAGRVGLSATEAFF
NA	TRBD2	TRBJ2-7	TRBV4-2	TGTGCCAGCAGCCGTGGACTAGCGGGAGACGAGCAGTACTTC	CASSRGLAGDEQYF
NA	NA	TRBJ2-3	TRBV7-2	TGTGCCAGCAGCCTTGCCCACACAGATACGCAGTATTTT	CASSLAHTDTQYF
NA	NA	TRBJ1-2	TRBV5-8	TGTGCCAGCAGCCTCGGGACACACTATGGCTACACCTTC	CASSLGTHYGYTF
NA	NA	TRBJ2-7	TRBV10-3	TGTGCCATCAGTGAGTCTGGCGCTAGTGGATACGAGCAGTACTTC	CAISESGASGYEQYF
NA	NA	TRBJ2-5	TRBV9	TGTGCCAGCAGCTTCCCCCGGGACATAAGCCACTCGAGAGAGACCCAGTACTTC	CASSFPRDISHSRETQYF
NA	TRBD2	TRBJ2-2	TRBV9	TGTGCCAGCAGCCTAGCGGGAGGGGGTACCGGGGAGCTGTTTTTT	CASSLAGGGTGELFF
NA	TRBD1	TRBJ1-1	TRBV11-2	TGTGCCAGCAGCCCTTACAGGGGGTCGGACACTGAAGCTTTCTTT	CASSPYRGSDTEAFF
NA	TRBD2	TRBJ2-7	TRBV11-2	TGTGCCAGCAGCCAATCGGGGCGGGGGTTGGTGGAGCAGTACTTC	CASSQSGRGLVEQYF
once	NA	TRBJ1-4	TRBV15	TGTGCCACCAGCAGAGTTAGGGGGGCTTACGAAAAACTGTTTTTT	CATSRVRGAYEKLFF
NA	NA	TRBJ2-1	TRBV28	TGTGCCAGCAGTTCCCGGGTAGCGGCGTACAATGAGCAGTTCTTC	CASSSRVAAYNEQFF
once	TRBD2	TRBJ2-1	TRBV7-6	TGTGCCAGCAGCCTGAGTACGGTGGCGAGCGGGAGTTACTTCGATGAGCAGTTCTTC	CASSLSTVASGSYFDEQFF
NA	NA	TRBJ2-3	TRBV4-1	TGCGCCAGCAGCCAAGAAAGACCCGGCACAGATACGCAGTATTTT	CASSQERPGTDTQYF
NA	NA	TRBJ2-3	TRBV19	TGTGCCAGTAGTACAGGGGCGGATACGCAGTATTTT	CASSTGADTQYF
once	NA	TRBJ2-2	TRBV29-1	TGCAGCGTGATTACCGGGACTTACACCGGGGAGCTGTTTTTT	CSVITGTYTGELFF
NA	TRBD1	TRBJ2-7	TRBV27	TGTGCCAGCAGTTTCGGGACAGGGGCCTACGAGCAGTACTTC	CASSFGTGAYEQYF
NA	TRBD1	TRBJ2-7	TRBV25-1	TGTGCCAGCAGCGACTGGGACAGGGTCTACGAGCAGTACTTC	CASSDWDRVYEQYF
NA	NA	TRBJ2-7	TRBV9	TGTGCCAGCAGCGTAGGGGGTGCTAGCTCCTACGAGCAGTACTTC	CASSVGGASSYEQYF
once	NA	TRBJ2-2	TRBV7-8	TGTGCCAGCAGAAAAGGACGGGCCGAAAAGGTCGGGGAGCTGTTTTTT	CASRKGRAEKVGELFF
NA	NA	TRBJ1-2	TRBV30	TGTGCCTGGAGTGTAGCAGGGCTTCCAAACTATGGCTACACCTTC	CAWSVAGLPNYGYTF
NA	NA	TRBJ2-7	TRBV9	TGTGCCAGCAGCGTAGCTCCGGGTTACGAGCAGTACTTC	CASSVAPGYEQYF
NA	NA	TRBJ2-3	TRBV5-6	TGTGCCAGCAGGCCGGGACCAGATACGCAGTATTTT	CASRPGPDTQYF
NA	TRBD2	TRBJ2-7	TRBV2	TGTGCCAGCAGCGAGACTAGCGGAGGGTACGAGCAGTACTTC	CASSETSGGYEQYF
NA	NA	TRBJ2-7	TRBV13	TGTGCCAGCAGCTTGGGCATCTACGAGCAGTACTTC	CASSLGIYEQYF
NA	NA	TRBJ2-7	TRBV5-4	TGTGCCAGCAGCTTGGCAGGGTCGTCCTACGAGCAGTACTTC	CASSLAGSSYEQYF
NA	TRBD2	TRBJ2-2	TRBV18	TGTGCCAGCTCCCAAGTCCGCGAGACTAGCGGGTACACCGGGGAGCTGTTTTTT	CASSQVRETSGYTGELFF
NA	NA	TRBJ1-5	TRBV6-1	TGTGCCAGCAGTGAATTAGATGGGGGGGGACAGCCCCAGCATTTT	CASSELDGGGQPQHF
once	NA	TRBJ2-3	TRBV15	TGTGCCACCAGCAGACCATTTAGGACAGCATTAAGGGCAGATACGCAGTATTTT	CATSRPFRTALRADTQYF
once	NA	TRBJ2-4	TRBV5-4	TGTGCCAGCAGCTTCTGGCAGTCCAAAAACATTCAGTACTTC	CASSFWQSKNIQYF
NA	NA	TRBJ2-1	TRBV21-1	TGTGCCAGCAAGTTTGGGCGGAGACTAGCGGACAATGAGCAGTTCTTC	CASKFGRRLADNEQFF